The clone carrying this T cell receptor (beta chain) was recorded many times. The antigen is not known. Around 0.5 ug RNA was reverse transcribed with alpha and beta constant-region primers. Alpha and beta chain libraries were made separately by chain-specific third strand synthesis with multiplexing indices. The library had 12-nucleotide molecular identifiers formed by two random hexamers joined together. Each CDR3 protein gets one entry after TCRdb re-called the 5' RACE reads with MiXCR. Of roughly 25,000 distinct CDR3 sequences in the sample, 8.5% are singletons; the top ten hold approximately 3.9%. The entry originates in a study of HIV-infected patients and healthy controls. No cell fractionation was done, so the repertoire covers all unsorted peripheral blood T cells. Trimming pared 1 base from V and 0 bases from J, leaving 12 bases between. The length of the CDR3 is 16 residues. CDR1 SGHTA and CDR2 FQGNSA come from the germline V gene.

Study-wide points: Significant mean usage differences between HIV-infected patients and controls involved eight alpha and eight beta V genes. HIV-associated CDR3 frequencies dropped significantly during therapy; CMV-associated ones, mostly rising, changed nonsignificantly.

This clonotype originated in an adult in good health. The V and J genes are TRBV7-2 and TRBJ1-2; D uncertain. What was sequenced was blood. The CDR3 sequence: CASSLVSGSPNYGYTF. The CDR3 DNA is TGTGCCAGCAGCTTAGTGTCGGGATCCCCTAACTATGGCTACACCTTC.